The T cell receptor (beta chain) under discussion was sequenced for a study of blood T cell repertoires in COVID-19. Study context: COVID-19 samples collected from the United States, Italy and Spain covered acute and convalescent phases. Sources were T cells, B-cell-depleted T cells, or PBMCs; the material itself was cDNA or gDNA.

Per the study methods: The assay estimated nucleated cells by amplifying reference gene primers. Assay: immunoSEQ multiplex PCR; the TCRdb copy retains only in-frame clones and omits some. V and J calls and clone size are those listed in that table; D and trimming were worked out from the DNA. This sample has under 300,000 clones, with 86% found just once. In germline, CDR1 is SGHDT, CDR2 YYEEEE. The CDR3 extends over 13 amino acids. V lost 2 bases, J lost 2 bases, and 6 bases lay in between. The chain recombines TRBV5-6 with TRBJ2-3; D remains unclear. The sequence came from a woman under 40 with active or convalescent COVID-19. What was sequenced was peripheral blood. The CDR3 loop reads CASSFLYTDTQYF. In nucleotides, the CDR3 is TGTGCCAGCAGCTTCCTATACACAGATACGCAGTATTTT.